These 28 T cell receptor beta chains were sequenced from one sample in a study of shared clonotypes between healthy human individuals. Method: immunoSEQ multiplex PCR; TCRdb's copy keeps in-frame clones and lacks some. The data contain 2 million to 2.5 million clones, 85% to 95% of them singletons. Specimen: naive CD4+ T cells sorted from blood. Stated subset: CD45RA+ positively selected. These receptors all come from a man aged 18 to 29 in good health.

This clone was seen a single time. The gene calls are TRBV11-2 and TRBJ1-5; D might be TRBD1 (5 bases). The CDR3 has 13 amino acids. V gave up 5 bases and J gave up 5 bases, with 10 bases separating them. Germline assignment: CDR1 SGHAT and CDR2 FQNNGV. CDR3 loop: CASSRDGDQPQHF. The CDR3 bases are TGTGCCAGCAGCAGGGACGGAGATCAGCCCCAGCATTTT.

The rearrangement joins TRBV5-1 to TRBJ1-4; D may be TRBD1 (6 bases). CDR3 length: 16 amino acids. CDR1 and CDR2 from the germline V gene are SGHRS and YFSETQ. Trimming stripped 0 bases from V and 1 base from J, with 10 bases between. CDR3 bases: TGCGCCAGCAGCTTGGCCCTGGACAGAACTAATGAAAAACTGTTTTTT. Translated, it gives CASSLALDRTNEKLFF. The whole variable domain, filled in from reference TRBV5-1 and TRBJ1-4, reads KAGVTQTPRYLIKTRGQQVTLSCSPISGHRSVSWYQQTPGQGLQFLFEYFSETQRNKGNFPGRFSGRQFSNSRSEMNVSTLELGDSALYLCASSLALDRTNEKLFFGSGTQLSVL.

J is TRBJ2-2 and V is TRBV2; a weak D match, TRBD2 (5 bases). The CDR3 is 18 residues long. CDR1 and CDR2 from the germline V gene are SNHLY and FYNNEI. V was trimmed by 7 bases and J by 1 base, leaving 22 bases between them. CDR3 amino acids: CASNGGQRTFLNTGELFF. Written as DNA, the CDR3 is TGTGCCAGCAACGGCGGGCAGCGGACCTTTTTGAACACCGGGGAGCTGTTTTTT.

The chain combines TRBV27 with TRBJ1-5, with a weak D call TRBD1 (5 bases). The CDR3 has 17 residues. Trimming left V 5 bases short and J 1 base short, with 18 bases between. Germline V gene sequence: CDR1 MNHEY, CDR2 SMNVEV (reference sequence). CDR3 nucleotides: TGTGCCAGCAGTCCCACCGGCGGGGGGTGGAGCAATCAGCCCCAGCATTTT. It codes for CASSPTGGGWSNQPQHF.

The V gene is TRBV5-1, the J gene TRBJ2-1, with 14 positions matching TRBD2. CDR3 length equals 16 residues. V shed 2 bases, J shed 10 bases, and the junction held 8 bases outside the gene matches. Germline CDR1 and CDR2: SGHRS and YFSETQ. DNA of the CDR3: TGCGCCAGCAGCTTCAACCCGGGACTAGCGGGAGAGGAGCAGTTCTTC. Amino acid sequence: CASSFNPGLAGEEQFF.

V and J are TRBV30 and TRBJ2-5, with D maybe TRBD2 (7 bases). This CDR3 region has 14 residues. V was trimmed by 2 bases and J by 2 bases, leaving 12 bases between them. CDR1 is GTSNPN, CDR2 SVGIG, per germline (reference sequence). CDR3 sequence: CAWSRGARQETQYF. CDR3 coding DNA: TGTGCCTGGAGTCGGGGGGCTCGGCAAGAGACCCAGTACTTC.

In regard to this clone: Within the sample, other DNA sequences also encode this same CDR3. V and J are TRBV7-9 and TRBJ1-2; tentative D call: TRBD1 (5 bases). This CDR3 has 14 amino acids. CDR1 and CDR2 (germline): SEHNR, FQNEAQ (reference sequence). Trimming stripped 1 base from V and 1 base from J, with 7 bases between. CDR3 loop: CASSLGQNNYGYTF. In DNA form, the CDR3 reads TGTGCCAGCAGCTTAGGACAGAATAACTATGGCTACACCTTC.

The V gene is TRBV7-9, the J gene TRBJ1-1, with D hard to call. Trimming stripped 0 bases from V and 3 bases from J, with 5 bases between. This CDR3 spans 13 amino acids. The V gene's germline CDR1 is SEHNR and CDR2 FQNEAQ (reference sequence). CDR3 DNA: TGTGCCAGCAGCTTAGCCCAGGACACTGAAGCTTTCTTT. This gives the protein CASSLAQDTEAFF.

This chain links TRBV5-1 with TRBJ2-5, with 9 nucleotides matching TRBD1. Gene TRBJ2-7 matches the end of the DNA better, so the J call may be wrong. The germline CDR1 and CDR2 sequences are SGHRS and YFSETQ. CDR3 size: 17 residues. For the CDR3, the DNA is TGCGCCAGCAGCGTGTCCACCCCCGGGACAGGGTCCTACGAGCAGTACTTC. Its translation: CASSVSTPGTGSYEQYF.

With regard to this clone: This sample also contains other DNA sequences that code for the same CDR3. V gene TRBV5-4 combines with J gene TRBJ2-7; unclear D gene. Germline V gene data show CDR1 as SGHNT and CDR2 as YYREEE (reference sequence). The ends were cut back, 5 bases at V and 0 bases at J, with 9 bases in the middle. The CDR3 is 13 amino acids. The CDR3 sequence: CASSEVSSYEQYF. The CDR3 DNA follows: TGTGCCAGCAGTGAAGTTAGCTCCTACGAGCAGTACTTC. Full variable domain (missing parts from reference TRBV5-4 and TRBJ2-7): ETGVTQSPTHLIKTRGQQVTLRCSSQSGHNTVSWYQQALGQGPQFIFQYYREEENGRGNFPPRFSGLQFPNYSSELNVNALELDDSALYLCASSEVSSYEQYFGPGTRLTVT.

The genes are TRBV7-6 and TRBJ1-5; TRBD1 matches 7 bases. After removal of 3 bases from V and 3 bases from J, the junction contained 5 bases not matched to a gene. Germline CDR1 and CDR2: SGHVS and FNYEAQ. The CDR3 contains 15 residues. The CDR3 sequence: CASSLAGQTNQPQHF. The CDR3 DNA follows: TGTGCCAGCAGCTTGGCGGGACAGACCAATCAGCCCCAGCATTTT.

In this sample, this clone turned up a few times. The genes are TRBV10-3 and TRBJ2-2; no clear D gene. There are 14 residues in the CDR3. The ends were cut back, 0 bases at V and 3 bases at J, with 5 bases in the middle. CDR1 ENHRY and CDR2 SYGVKD come from the germline V gene. The CDR3 here is CAISESTYTGELFF. The CDR3 region has the DNA TGTGCCATCAGTGAGTCGACTTACACCGGGGAGCTGTTTTTT.

The V gene is TRBV5-6, the J gene TRBJ1-4; D is perhaps TRBD1 (5 bases). The germline gives CDR1 SGHDT, CDR2 YYEEEE. The CDR3 length is 16 residues. The V end lost 3 bases, the J end lost 6 bases, and 18 bases lay between the germline ends. This CDR3 reads CASSSMYPGTDEKLFF. For the CDR3, the DNA is TGTGCCAGCAGCTCAATGTACCCCGGGACTGATGAAAAACTGTTTTTT.

The V gene is TRBV28, the J gene TRBJ2-7; D is perhaps TRBD2 (6 bases). CDR1 is MDHEN, CDR2 SYDVKM, per germline. The CDR3 runs 15 residues. Trimming left V 0 bases short and J 2 bases short, with 11 bases between. The CDR3 DNA is TGTGCCAGCAGTTTATGGGGACTCGGAACCTACGAGCAGTACTTC. This sequence encodes CASSLWGLGTYEQYF.

The chain carries TRBV5-6 and TRBJ1-2; D uncertain. In germline, CDR1 is SGHDT, CDR2 YYEEEE. The CDR3 length is 16 residues. The V and J ends lost 3 bases and 0 bases respectively, with 15 bases between them. CDR3 residues: CASSYLDDPANYGYTF. Written as DNA, the CDR3 is TGTGCCAGCAGCTACCTGGACGATCCAGCTAACTATGGCTACACCTTC.

V is TRBV19 and J is TRBJ2-6; 8 bases agree with TRBD1. The germline V gene encodes CDR1 LNHDA and CDR2 SQIVND (reference sequence). This CDR3 contains 17 residues. With 1 base clipped from V and 2 bases from J, the junction kept 4 bases outside the gene matches. In DNA form, the CDR3 reads TGTGCCAGTAGTATAGGTTCGACAGGGGCTGGGGCCAACGTCCTGACTTTC. This translates into CASSIGSTGAGANVLTF.

The chain recombines TRBV6-9 with TRBJ2-1; TRBD2 matches 11 bases. The CDR3 is 15 amino acids. The germline V gene encodes CDR1 MNHGY and CDR2 SVAAGI. After removal of 4 bases from V and 3 bases from J, the junction contained 2 bases not matched to a gene. The CDR3 is CASSSLAGGYNEQFF. DNA of the CDR3: TGTGCCAGCAGTTCCCTAGCGGGAGGCTACAATGAGCAGTTCTTC.

The chain employs TRBV20-1 and TRBJ2-7; D gene ambiguous. The germline V and J ends were trimmed by 3 bases and 5 bases, with 5 bases remaining between them. CDR1 is DFQATT, CDR2 SNEGSKA, per germline (reference sequence). CDR3 size: 10 residues. CDR3 amino acids: CSARKNEQYF. The CDR3 bases are TGCAGTGCTAGGAAAAACGAGCAGTACTTC.

This rearrangement joins TRBV11-2 to TRBJ2-5; D is ambiguous. The V end was cut by 0 bases, the J end by 1 base, with 9 bases between. The germline V gene has CDR1 SGHAT and CDR2 FQNNGV. This CDR3 contains 15 residues. This chain's CDR3 is CASSLDGSIQETQYF. As DNA, the CDR3 is TGTGCCAGCAGCTTAGATGGAAGCATCCAAGAGACCCAGTACTTC.

The chain uses TRBV6-5 and TRBJ2-7; D gene ambiguous. Germline V gene sequence: CDR1 MNHEY, CDR2 SVGAGI. The CDR3 spans 15 residues. Trimming cost V 0 bases and J 5 bases, with 14 bases left between them. The DNA of the CDR3 is TGTGCCAGCAGTTACTCGAGATATGGGCCCCACGAGCAGTACTTC. The encoded protein is CASSYSRYGPHEQYF.

Of note for this clone: Different DNA sequences within this sample yield the same CDR3. This chain joins TRBV2 and TRBJ2-5; D gene uncertain. This CDR3 has 12 amino acids. Trimming took 2 bases from V and 5 from J, leaving 6 bases between them. Per germline, CDR1 SNHLY and CDR2 FYNNEI. The CDR3 DNA follows: TGTGCCAGCAGTGAATCCGGCGAGACCCAGTACTTC. Its protein product is CASSESGETQYF. Variable domain in full (rest from reference TRBV2 and TRBJ2-5): EPEVTQTPSHQVTQMGQEVILRCVPISNHLYFYWYRQILGQKVEFLVSFYNNEISEKSEIFDDQFSVERPDGSNFTLKIRSTKLEDSAMYFCASSESGETQYFGPGTRLLVL.

The genes are TRBV28 and TRBJ1-5; D is ambiguous. Germline CDR1 is MDHEN and CDR2 is SYDVKM. V lost 2 bases to trimming and J lost 1 base, with 15 bases between them. The CDR3 is 17 amino acids. The DNA of the CDR3 is TGTGCCAGCAGTTTAATCCCGAGGCTCGGGAGCAATCAGCCCCAGCATTTT. This encodes CASSLIPRLGSNQPQHF.

This chain joins TRBV6-6 and TRBJ2-7; D unclear. The CDR3 is made up of 13 amino acids. The germline CDR1 and CDR2 sequences are MNHNY and SVGAGI (reference sequence). V gave up 6 bases and J gave up 2 bases, with 11 bases separating them. For the CDR3, the DNA is TGTGCCAGCAGCATAACCCCCCCCTACGAGCAGTACTTC. It is translated as CASSITPPYEQYF.

The genes are TRBV6-5 and TRBJ2-3, with D tentatively TRBD1 (5 bases). Looked up from germline, CDR1 is MNHEY and CDR2 is SVGAGI. With 0 bases removed from V and 3 bases from J, the gap between germline ends came to 10 bases. The CDR3 spans 15 residues. DNA of the CDR3: TGTGCCAGCAGTTACTCCGACAAGGGGACAGATACGCAGTATTTT. Translating gives CASSYSDKGTDTQYF.

For the CDR3, the DNA is TGTGCCAGCACAGGAGAGCAAGGTGAAAAACTGTTTTTT. Translated: CASTGEQGEKLFF. The chain uses TRBV2 and TRBJ1-4, with D hard to call. The CDR3 runs 13 residues. Trimming pared 7 bases from V and 7 bases from J, leaving 13 bases between. Germline assignment: CDR1 SNHLY and CDR2 FYNNEI.

This chain connects TRBV6-5 to TRBJ2-7; 8 nucleotides agree with TRBD2. V shed 2 bases, J shed 2 bases, and the junction held 8 bases outside the gene matches. Germline V gives CDR1 MNHEY, CDR2 SVGAGI. The CDR3 is 16 residues long. The CDR3 sequence is CASSYGASGSTYEQYF. The DNA for the CDR3 is TGTGCCAGCAGTTACGGGGCTAGCGGGTCAACCTACGAGCAGTACTTC.

This clone was seen once. The rearrangement uses TRBV10-1 and TRBJ2-2, with TRBD1 identical over 11 bases. The junction had 3 bases not matched to a gene; V was cut back by 6 bases and J by 0 bases. Germline V gene data show CDR1 as WNHNN and CDR2 as SYGVQD (reference sequence). The CDR3 loop spans 16 amino acids. The CDR3 DNA is TGCGCCAGCAGCGCGGGACAGGGGGCGAACACCGGGGAGCTGTTTTTT. Protein product: CASSAGQGANTGELFF.

A word on this clone: Other DNA sequences of this sample code for an identical CDR3. V is TRBV6-1 and J is TRBJ1-3; 8 bases line up with TRBD1. With V trimmed by 7 bases and J by 4 bases, 6 bases remained unmatched. The CDR3 has 14 amino acids. The germline V gene encodes CDR1 MNHNS and CDR2 SASEGT. CDR3 protein: CASTPGGSGNTIYF. The CDR3 DNA reads as TGTGCCAGCACTCCAGGGGGCTCCGGAAACACCATATATTTT.